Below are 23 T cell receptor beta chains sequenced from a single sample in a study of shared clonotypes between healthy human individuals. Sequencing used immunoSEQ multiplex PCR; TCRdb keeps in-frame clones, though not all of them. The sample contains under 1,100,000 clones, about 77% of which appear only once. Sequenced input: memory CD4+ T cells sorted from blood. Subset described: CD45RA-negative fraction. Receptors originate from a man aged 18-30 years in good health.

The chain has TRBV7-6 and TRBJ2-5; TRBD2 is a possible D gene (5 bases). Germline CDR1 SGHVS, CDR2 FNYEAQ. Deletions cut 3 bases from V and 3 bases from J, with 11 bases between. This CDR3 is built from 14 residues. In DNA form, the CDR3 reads TGTGCCAGCAGCTTTCGCGAGGGAAAAGAGACCCAGTACTTC. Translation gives CASSFREGKETQYF.

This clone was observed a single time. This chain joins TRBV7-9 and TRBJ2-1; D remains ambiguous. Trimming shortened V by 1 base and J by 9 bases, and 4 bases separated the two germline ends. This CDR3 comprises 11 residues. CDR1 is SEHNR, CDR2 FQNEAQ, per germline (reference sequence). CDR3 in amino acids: CASSLEVEQFF. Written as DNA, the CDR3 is TGTGCCAGCAGCTTAGAGGTTGAGCAGTTCTTC.

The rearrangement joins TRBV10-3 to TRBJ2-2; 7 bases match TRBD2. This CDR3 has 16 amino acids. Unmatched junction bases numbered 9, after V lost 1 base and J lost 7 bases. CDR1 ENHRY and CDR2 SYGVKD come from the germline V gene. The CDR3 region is CAISEWREPRSGELFF. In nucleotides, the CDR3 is TGTGCCATCAGTGAGTGGCGGGAGCCTCGTAGCGGGGAGCTGTTTTTT.

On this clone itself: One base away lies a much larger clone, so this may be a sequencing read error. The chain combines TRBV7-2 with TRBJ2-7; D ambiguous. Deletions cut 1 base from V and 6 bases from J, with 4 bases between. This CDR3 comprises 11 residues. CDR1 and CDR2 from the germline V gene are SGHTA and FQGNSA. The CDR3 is CASSLGAEQYF. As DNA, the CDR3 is TGTGCCAGCAGCTTAGGGGCCGAGCAGTACTTC. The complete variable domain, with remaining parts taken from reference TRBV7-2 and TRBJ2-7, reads GAGVSQSPSNKVTEKGKDVELRCDPISGHTALYWYRQSLGQGLEFLIYFQGNSAPDKSGLPSDRFSAERTGGSVSTLTIQRTQQEDSAVYLCASSLGAEQYFGPGTRLTVT.

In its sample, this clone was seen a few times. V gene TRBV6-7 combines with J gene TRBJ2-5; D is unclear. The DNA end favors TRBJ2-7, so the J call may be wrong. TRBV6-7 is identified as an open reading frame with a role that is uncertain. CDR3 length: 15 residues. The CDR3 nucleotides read TGTGCCAGCAGTTACTCGGCGGAGAGCTCCTACGAGCAGTACTTC. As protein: CASSYSAESSYEQYF.

The CDR3 here is CASSLNQGAKNIQYF. CDR3 sequence (DNA): TGTGCCAGCAGCCTCAATCAGGGGGCCAAAAACATTCAGTACTTC. The chain combines TRBV2 with TRBJ2-4, with D perhaps TRBD1 (6 bases). The CDR3 spans 15 residues. V lost 6 bases, J lost 1 base, and 13 bases lay in between. Looked up from germline, CDR1 is SNHLY and CDR2 is FYNNEI.

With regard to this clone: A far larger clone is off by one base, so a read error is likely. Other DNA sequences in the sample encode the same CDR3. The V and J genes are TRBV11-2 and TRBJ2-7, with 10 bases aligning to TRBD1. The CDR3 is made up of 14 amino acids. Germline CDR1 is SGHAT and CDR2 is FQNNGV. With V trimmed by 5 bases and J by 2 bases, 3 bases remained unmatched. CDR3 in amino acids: CASSPGTGAYEQYF. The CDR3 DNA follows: TGTGCCAGCAGCCCCGGGACAGGGGCCTACGAGCAGTACTTC.

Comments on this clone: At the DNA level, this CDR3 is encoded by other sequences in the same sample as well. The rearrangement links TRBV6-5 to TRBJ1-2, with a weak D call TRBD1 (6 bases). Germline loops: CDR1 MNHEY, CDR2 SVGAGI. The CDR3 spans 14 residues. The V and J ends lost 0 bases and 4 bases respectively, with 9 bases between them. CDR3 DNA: TGTGCCAGCAGTTACTCCCGCAGGGGCTATGGCTACACCTTC. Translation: CASSYSRRGYGYTF.

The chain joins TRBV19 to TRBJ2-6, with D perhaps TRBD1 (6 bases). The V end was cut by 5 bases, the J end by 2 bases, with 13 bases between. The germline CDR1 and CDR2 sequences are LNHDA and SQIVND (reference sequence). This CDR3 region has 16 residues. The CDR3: CASSSSRGTGANVLTF. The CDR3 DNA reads TGTGCCAGTAGTTCTTCCAGGGGAACTGGGGCCAACGTCCTGACTTTC.

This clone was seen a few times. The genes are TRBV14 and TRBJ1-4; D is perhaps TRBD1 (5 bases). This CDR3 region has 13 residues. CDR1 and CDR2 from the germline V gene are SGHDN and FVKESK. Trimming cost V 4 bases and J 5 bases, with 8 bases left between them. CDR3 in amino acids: CASSRGPNEKLFF. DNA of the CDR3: TGTGCCAGCAGCCGGGGACCAAATGAAAAACTGTTTTTT.

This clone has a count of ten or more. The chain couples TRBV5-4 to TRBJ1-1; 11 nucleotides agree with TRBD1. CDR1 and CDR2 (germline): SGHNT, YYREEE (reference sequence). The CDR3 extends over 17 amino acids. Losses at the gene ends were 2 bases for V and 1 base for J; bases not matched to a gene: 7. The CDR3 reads CASSLKSGTGGNTEAFF. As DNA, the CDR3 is TGTGCCAGCAGCTTAAAGTCTGGGACAGGGGGGAACACTGAAGCTTTCTTT.

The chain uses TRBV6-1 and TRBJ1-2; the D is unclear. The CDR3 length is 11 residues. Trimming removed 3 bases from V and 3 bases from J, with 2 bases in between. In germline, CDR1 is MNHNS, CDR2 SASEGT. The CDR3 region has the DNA TGTGCCAGCAGTGACTACTATGGCTACACCTTC. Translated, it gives CASSDYYGYTF.

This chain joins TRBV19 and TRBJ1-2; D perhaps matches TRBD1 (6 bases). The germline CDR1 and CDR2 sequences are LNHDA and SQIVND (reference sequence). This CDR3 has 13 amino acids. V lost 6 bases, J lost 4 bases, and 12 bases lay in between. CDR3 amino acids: CASRGQGFYGYTF. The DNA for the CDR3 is TGTGCCAGTAGGGGGCAGGGGTTCTATGGCTACACCTTC.

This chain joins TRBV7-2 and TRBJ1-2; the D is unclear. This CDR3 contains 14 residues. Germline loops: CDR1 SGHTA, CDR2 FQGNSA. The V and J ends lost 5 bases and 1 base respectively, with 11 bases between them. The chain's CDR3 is CASSLDTFNYGYTF. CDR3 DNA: TGTGCCAGCAGCCTAGACACCTTTAACTATGGCTACACCTTC.

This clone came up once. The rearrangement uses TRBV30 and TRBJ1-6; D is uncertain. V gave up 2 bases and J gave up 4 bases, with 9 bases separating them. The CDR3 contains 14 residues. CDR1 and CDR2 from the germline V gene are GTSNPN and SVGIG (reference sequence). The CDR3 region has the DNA TGTGCCTGGAGTCCGGGATCTTATAATTCACCCCTCCACTTT. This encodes CAWSPGSYNSPLHF.

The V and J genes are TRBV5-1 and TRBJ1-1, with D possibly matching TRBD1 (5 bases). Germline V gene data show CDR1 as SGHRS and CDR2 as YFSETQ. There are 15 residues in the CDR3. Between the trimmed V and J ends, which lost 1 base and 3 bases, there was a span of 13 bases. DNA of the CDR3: TGCGCCAGCAGCTTGCCCGGGGCTGGGGACACTGAAGCTTTCTTT. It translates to CASSLPGAGDTEAFF.

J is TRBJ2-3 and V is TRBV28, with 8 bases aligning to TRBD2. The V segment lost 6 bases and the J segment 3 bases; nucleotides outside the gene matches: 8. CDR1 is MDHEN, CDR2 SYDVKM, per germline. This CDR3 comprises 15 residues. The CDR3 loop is CASSARGAPTDTQYF. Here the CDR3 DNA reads TGTGCCAGCAGCGCGCGGGGGGCCCCAACAGATACGCAGTATTTT.

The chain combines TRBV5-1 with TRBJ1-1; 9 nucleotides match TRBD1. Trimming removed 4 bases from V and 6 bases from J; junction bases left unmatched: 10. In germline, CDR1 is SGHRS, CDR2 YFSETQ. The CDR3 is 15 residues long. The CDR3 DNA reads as TGCGCCAGCAGCGGAGAGGGACAGGGAAGGGCTGAAGCTTTCTTT. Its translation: CASSGEGQGRAEAFF.

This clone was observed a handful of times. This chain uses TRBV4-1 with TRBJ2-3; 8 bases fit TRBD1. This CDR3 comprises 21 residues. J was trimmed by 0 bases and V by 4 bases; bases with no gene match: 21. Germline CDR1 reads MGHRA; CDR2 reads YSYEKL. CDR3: CASSLKSTGQGRSFSTDTQYF. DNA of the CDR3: TGCGCCAGCAGCCTAAAATCCACAGGACAGGGTAGGAGCTTTAGCACAGATACGCAGTATTTT.

The CDR3 reads CASSLDRNNYGYTF. Here the CDR3 DNA reads TGTGCCAGCAGCCTTGACAGGAACAACTATGGCTACACCTTC. V usage is TRBV7-2 and J usage is TRBJ1-2; D is perhaps TRBD1 (6 bases). V was pared by 5 bases and J by 2 bases, with 12 bases between. The CDR3 extends over 14 amino acids. Germline V gives CDR1 SGHTA, CDR2 FQGNSA.

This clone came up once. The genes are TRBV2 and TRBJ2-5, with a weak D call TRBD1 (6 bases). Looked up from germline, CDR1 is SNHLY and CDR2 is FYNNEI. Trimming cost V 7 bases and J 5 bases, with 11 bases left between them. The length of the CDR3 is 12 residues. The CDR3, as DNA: TGTGCCAGCACCTTAAGGGGGGAGACCCAGTACTTC. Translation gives CASTLRGETQYF. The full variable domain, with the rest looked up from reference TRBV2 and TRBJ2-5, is EPEVTQTPSHQVTQMGQEVILRCVPISNHLYFYWYRQILGQKVEFLVSFYNNEISEKSEIFDDQFSVERPDGSNFTLKIRSTKLEDSAMYFCASTLRGETQYFGPGTRLLVL.

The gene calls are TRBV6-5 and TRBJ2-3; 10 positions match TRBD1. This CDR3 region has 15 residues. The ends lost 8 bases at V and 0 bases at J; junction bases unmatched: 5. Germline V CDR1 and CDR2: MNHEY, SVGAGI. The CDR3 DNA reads TGTGCCAGCCGGGACAGGGGTTCGAGCACAGATACGCAGTATTTT. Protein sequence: CASRDRGSSTDTQYF.

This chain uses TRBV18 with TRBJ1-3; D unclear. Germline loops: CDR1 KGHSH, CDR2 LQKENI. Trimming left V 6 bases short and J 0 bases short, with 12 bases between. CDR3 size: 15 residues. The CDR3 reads CASSESMNSGNTIYF. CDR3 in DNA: TGTGCCAGCTCTGAGAGCATGAACTCTGGAAACACCATATATTTT. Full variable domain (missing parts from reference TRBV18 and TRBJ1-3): NAGVMQNPRHLVRRRGQEARLRCSPMKGHSHVYWYRQLPEEGLKFMVYLQKENIIDESGMPKERFSAEFPKEGPSILRIQQVVRGDSAAYFCASSESMNSGNTIYFGEGSWLTVV.